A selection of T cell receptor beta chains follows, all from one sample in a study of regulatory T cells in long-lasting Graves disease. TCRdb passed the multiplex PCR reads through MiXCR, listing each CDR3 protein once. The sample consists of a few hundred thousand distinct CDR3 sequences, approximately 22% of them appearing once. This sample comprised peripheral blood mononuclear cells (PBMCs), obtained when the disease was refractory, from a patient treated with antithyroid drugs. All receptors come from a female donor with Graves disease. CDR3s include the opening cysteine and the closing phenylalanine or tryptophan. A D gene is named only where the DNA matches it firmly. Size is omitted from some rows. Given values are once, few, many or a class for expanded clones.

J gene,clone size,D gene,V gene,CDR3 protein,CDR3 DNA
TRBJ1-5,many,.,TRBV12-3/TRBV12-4,CASSLEGFGNQPQHF,TGTGCCAGCAGTTTAGAAGGGTTTGGCAATCAGCCCCAGCATTTT
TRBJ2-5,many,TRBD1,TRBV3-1,CASSHDRGETQYF,TGTGCCAGCAGTCACGACAGGGGTGAGACCCAGTACTTC
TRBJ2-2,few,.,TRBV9,CASSESGALYDTGELFF,TGTGCCAGCAGCGAGTCGGGGGCACTCTACGACACCGGGGAGCTGTTTTTT
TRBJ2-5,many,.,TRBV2,CASSAAYPPNQETQYF,TGTGCCAGCAGTGCGGCGTACCCACCCAACCAAGAGACCCAGTACTTC
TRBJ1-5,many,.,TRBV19,CASSKSWGVNQPQHF,TGTGCCAGTAGTAAATCGTGGGGTGTCAATCAGCCCCAGCATTTT
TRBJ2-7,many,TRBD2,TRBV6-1,CASSEGLAGGGIYEQYF,TGTGCCAGCAGTGAAGGGCTAGCGGGAGGGGGTATCTACGAGCAGTACTTC
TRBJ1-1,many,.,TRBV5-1,CASTSGGNTEAFF,TGTGCCAGCACCTCTGGGGGGAACACTGAAGCTTTCTTT
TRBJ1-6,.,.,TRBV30,CAWSVPKGSSYNSPLHF,TGTGCCTGGAGTGTACCTAAAGGGAGCTCCTATAATTCACCCCTCCACTTT
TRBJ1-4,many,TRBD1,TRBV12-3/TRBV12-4,CASSSGTANEKLFF,TGTGCCAGCAGCTCTGGGACAGCTAATGAAAAACTGTTTTTT
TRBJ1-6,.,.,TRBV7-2,CASREGSWNSPLHF,TGTGCCAGCCGAGAGGGATCTTGGAATTCACCCCTCCACTTT
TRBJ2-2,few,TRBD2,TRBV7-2,CASSLEAGDTGELFF,TGTGCCAGCAGCTTGGAAGCGGGGGACACCGGGGAGCTGTTTTTT
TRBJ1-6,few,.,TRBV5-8,CASSRRELQGGYSPLHF,TGTGCCAGCAGCCGCCGAGAGTTGCAGGGAGGGTATTCACCCCTCCACTTT
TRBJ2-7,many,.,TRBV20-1,CSARDVGAHAEQYF,TGCAGTGCCAGAGATGTGGGGGCCCATGCCGAGCAGTACTTC
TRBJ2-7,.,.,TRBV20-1,CSARDPRSGDEQYF,TGCAGTGCTAGAGATCCCAGATCCGGGGACGAGCAGTACTTC
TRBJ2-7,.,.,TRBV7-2,CASSVVQEVPYEQYF,TGTGCCAGCAGCGTCGTTCAGGAGGTCCCCTACGAGCAGTACTTC
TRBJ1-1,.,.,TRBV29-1,CSAQKGENTEAFF,TGCAGCGCTCAAAAGGGAGAAAACACTGAAGCTTTCTTT
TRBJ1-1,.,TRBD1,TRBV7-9,CASSLALGTGNTEAFF,TGTGCCAGCAGCTTAGCCCTAGGGACAGGAAACACTGAAGCTTTCTTT
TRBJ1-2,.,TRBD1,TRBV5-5,CASSWTGGEGYTF,TGTGCCAGCAGCTGGACAGGGGGTGAAGGCTACACCTTC
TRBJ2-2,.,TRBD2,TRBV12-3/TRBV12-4,CASSHLHSGSNTGELFF,TGTGCCAGCAGCCACCTACATAGCGGGAGTAATACCGGGGAGCTGTTTTTT
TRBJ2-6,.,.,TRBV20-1,CSARDLWTGANVLTF,TGCAGTGCTAGAGATCTGTGGACTGGGGCCAACGTCCTGACTTTC
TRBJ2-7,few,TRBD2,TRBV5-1,CASSLLAGASSYEQYF,TGCGCCAGCAGCTTACTAGCGGGAGCGAGCTCCTACGAGCAGTACTTC
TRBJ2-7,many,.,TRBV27,CASSRDASYEQYF,TGTGCCAGCAGCCGGGACGCTTCCTACGAGCAGTACTTC
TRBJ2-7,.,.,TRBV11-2,CASSLVADAAHPYEQYF,TGTGCCAGCAGCTTAGTTGCGGACGCCGCTCATCCCTACGAGCAGTACTTC
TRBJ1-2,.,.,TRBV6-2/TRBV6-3,CASSYSPNDNYGYTF,TGTGCCAGCAGTTACTCGCCAAATGACAACTATGGCTACACCTTC
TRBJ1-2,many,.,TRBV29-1,CSSGQEYGYTF,TGCAGCTCGGGACAAGAGTATGGCTACACCTTC
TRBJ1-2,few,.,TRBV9,CASSPRDNQITNYGYTF,TGTGCCAGCAGCCCCCGGGACAACCAAATTACTAACTATGGCTACACCTTC
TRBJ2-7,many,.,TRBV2,CASRWQRDLLEQYF,TGTGCCAGCAGGTGGCAAAGGGACCTTTTAGAGCAGTACTTC
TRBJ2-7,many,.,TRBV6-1,CASMGNYEQYF,TGTGCCAGCATGGGGAATTACGAGCAGTACTTC
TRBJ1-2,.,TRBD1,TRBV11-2,CASRFQGAGGYTF,TGTGCCAGCAGATTCCAGGGGGCGGGTGGCTACACCTTC
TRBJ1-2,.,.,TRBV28,CASSLPGGSGLRYSYTF,TGTGCCAGCAGTCTACCGGGGGGCAGTGGCCTGCGGTATAGCTACACCTTC
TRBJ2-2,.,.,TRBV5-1,CASSLGLLKGELFF,TGCGCCAGCAGCTTGGGACTACTCAAGGGGGAGCTGTTTTTT
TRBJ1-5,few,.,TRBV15,CATSRDVGYSNQPQHF,TGTGCCACCAGCAGAGATGTAGGGTATAGCAATCAGCCCCAGCATTTT
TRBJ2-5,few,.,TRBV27,CASSLWVSETQYF,TGTGCCAGCAGCTTATGGGTTTCAGAGACCCAGTACTTC
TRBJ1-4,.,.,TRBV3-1,CASSQALWGTGEKLFF,TGTGCCAGCAGCCAGGCACTTTGGGGTACGGGTGAAAAACTGTTTTTT
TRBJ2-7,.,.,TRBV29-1,CSVESGAVSYEQYF,TGCAGCGTTGAATCCGGGGCAGTCTCTTACGAGCAGTACTTC
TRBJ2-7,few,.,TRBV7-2,CASSPSGHSYEQYF,TGTGCCAGCAGCCCCTCGGGTCACTCTTACGAGCAGTACTTC
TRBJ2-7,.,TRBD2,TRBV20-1,CSARVRLAHPYEQYF,TGCAGTGCTAGGGTTAGACTAGCACATCCCTACGAGCAGTACTTC
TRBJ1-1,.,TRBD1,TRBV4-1,CASSHPGQGSEAFF,TGCGCCAGCAGCCACCCGGGACAGGGGAGTGAAGCTTTCTTT
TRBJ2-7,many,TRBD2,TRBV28,CASSLRLAGIRNEQYF,TGTGCCAGCAGTCTGCGACTAGCGGGAATAAGGAACGAGCAGTACTTC
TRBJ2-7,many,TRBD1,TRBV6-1,CASIRDRIYEQYF,TGTGCCAGCATTAGGGACAGGATATACGAGCAGTACTTC
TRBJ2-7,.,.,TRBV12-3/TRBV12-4,CASSLGGGTSSYEQYF,TGTGCCAGCAGTCTCGGGGGTGGGACAAGCTCCTACGAGCAGTACTTC
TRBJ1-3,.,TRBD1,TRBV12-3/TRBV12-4,CASRQTGGSGNTIYF,TGTGCCAGCAGGCAGACAGGGGGCTCTGGAAACACCATATATTTT
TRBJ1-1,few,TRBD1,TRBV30,CACRDRVAEAFF,TGTGCCTGCAGGGACAGGGTGGCTGAAGCTTTCTTT
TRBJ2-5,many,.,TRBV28,CASSFFQQEETQYF,TGTGCCAGCAGTTTTTTTCAGCAGGAAGAGACCCAGTACTTC
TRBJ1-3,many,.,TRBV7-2,CASSLGSSGNTIYF,TGTGCCAGCAGCTTAGGGAGCTCTGGAAACACCATATATTTT